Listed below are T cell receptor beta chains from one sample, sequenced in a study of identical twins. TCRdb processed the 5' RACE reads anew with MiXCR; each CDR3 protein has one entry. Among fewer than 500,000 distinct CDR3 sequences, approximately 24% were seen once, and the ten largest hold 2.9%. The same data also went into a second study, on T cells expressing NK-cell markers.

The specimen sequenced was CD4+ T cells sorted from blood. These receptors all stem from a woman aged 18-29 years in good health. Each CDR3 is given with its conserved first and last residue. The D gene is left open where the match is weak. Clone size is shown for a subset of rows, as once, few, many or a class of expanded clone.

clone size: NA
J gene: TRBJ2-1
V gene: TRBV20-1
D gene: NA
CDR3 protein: CSGEPSSYNEQFF
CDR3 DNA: TGCAGTGGGGAGCCTAGCTCCTACAATGAGCAGTTCTTC

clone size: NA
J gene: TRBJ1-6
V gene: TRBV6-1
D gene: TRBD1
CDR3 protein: CATRWDSSYNSPLHF
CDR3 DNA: TGTGCCACCCGGTGGGACAGCTCCTATAATTCACCCCTCCACTTT

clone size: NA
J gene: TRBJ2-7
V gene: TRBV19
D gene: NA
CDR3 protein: CASSIANRLAYEQYF
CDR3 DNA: TGTGCCAGTAGTATCGCCAACAGGTTGGCCTACGAGCAGTACTTC

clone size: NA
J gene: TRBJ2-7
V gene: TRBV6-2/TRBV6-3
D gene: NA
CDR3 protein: CASSQPWTPYEQYF
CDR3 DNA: TGTGCCAGCAGTCAACCTTGGACCCCCTACGAGCAGTACTTC

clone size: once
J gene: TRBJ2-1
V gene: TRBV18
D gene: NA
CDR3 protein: CASSRDRQGYNEQFF
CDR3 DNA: TGTGCCAGCTCACGAGACAGGCAGGGTTACAATGAGCAGTTCTTC

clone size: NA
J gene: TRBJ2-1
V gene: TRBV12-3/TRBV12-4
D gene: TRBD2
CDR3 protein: CASRPGLAGGPNEQFF
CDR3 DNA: TGTGCCAGCAGACCGGGACTAGCGGGAGGGCCAAATGAGCAGTTCTTC

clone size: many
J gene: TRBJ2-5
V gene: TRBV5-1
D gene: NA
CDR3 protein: CASSPEGETQYF
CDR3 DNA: TGTGCCAGCAGCCCGGAGGGAGAGACCCAGTACTTC

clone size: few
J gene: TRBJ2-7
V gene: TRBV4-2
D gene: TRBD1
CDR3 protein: CASSQETGRSYEQYF
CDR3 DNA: TGTGCCAGCAGCCAAGAGACAGGGCGGTCCTACGAGCAGTACTTC

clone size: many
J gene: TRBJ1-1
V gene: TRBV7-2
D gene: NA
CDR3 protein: CASSLAGYTEAFF
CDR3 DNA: TGTGCCAGCAGCTTAGCAGGGTACACTGAAGCTTTCTTT

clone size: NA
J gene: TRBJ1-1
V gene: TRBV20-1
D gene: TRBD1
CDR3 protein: CSAGRTGVEAFF
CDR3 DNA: TGCAGTGCTGGGAGGACAGGCGTTGAAGCTTTCTTT

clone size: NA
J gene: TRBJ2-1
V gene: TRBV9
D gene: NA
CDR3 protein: CASSVVPSSYNEQFF
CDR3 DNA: TGTGCCAGCAGCGTAGTCCCGAGCTCCTACAATGAGCAGTTCTTC

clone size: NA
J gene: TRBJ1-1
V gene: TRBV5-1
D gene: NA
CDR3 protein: CASSLLTEMNTEAFF
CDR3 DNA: TGCGCCAGCAGCTTGTTAACAGAAATGAACACTGAAGCTTTCTTT

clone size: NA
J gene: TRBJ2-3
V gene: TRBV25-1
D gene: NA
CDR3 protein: CASLGLNTDTQYF
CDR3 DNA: TGTGCCAGCCTGGGGTTAAACACAGATACGCAGTATTTT

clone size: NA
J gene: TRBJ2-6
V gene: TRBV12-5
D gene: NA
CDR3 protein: CASGLWVSGANVLTF
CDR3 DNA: TGTGCTAGTGGTCTATGGGTCTCTGGGGCCAACGTCTTGACTTTC

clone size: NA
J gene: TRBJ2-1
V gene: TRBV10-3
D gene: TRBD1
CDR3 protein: CAISTGTGFNEQFF
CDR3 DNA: TGTGCCATCAGTACCGGGACAGGCTTCAATGAGCAGTTCTTC

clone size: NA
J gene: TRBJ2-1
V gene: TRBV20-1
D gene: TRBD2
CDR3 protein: CSANSGTSSEQFF
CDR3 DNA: TGCAGTGCTAATTCCGGGACTAGCAGCGAGCAGTTCTTC

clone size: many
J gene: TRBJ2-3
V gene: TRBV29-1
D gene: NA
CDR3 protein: CSVEARGADTQYF
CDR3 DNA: TGCAGCGTTGAAGCTCGGGGCGCAGATACGCAGTATTTT

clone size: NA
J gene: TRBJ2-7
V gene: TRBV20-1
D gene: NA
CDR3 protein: CSARDPGTFSHEQYF
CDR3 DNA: TGCAGTGCTAGAGATCCCGGGACGTTTAGCCACGAGCAGTACTTC

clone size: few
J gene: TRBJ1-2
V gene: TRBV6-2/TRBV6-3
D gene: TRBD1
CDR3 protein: CASAFRRTGTGGYTF
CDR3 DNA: TGTGCCAGCGCTTTCCGAAGGACAGGGACAGGTGGCTACACCTTC

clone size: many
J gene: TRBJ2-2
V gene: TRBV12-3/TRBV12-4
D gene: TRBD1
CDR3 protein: CASSPYRGTGELFF
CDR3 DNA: TGTGCCAGCAGCCCTTACAGGGGCACCGGGGAGCTGTTTTTT

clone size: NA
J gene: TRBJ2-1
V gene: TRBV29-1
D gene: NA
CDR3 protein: CSVEEGKGGSYNEQFF
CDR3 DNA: TGCAGCGTTGAAGAAGGCAAAGGGGGATCGTACAATGAGCAGTTCTTC

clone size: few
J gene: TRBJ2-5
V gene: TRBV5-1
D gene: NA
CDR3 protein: CASSLGASQETQYF
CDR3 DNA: TGCGCCAGCAGCTTGGGGGCCAGTCAAGAGACCCAGTACTTC

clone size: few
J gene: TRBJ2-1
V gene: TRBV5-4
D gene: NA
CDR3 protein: CASSLVLWDVHNEQFF
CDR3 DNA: TGTGCCAGCAGCTTGGTATTGTGGGACGTACACAATGAGCAGTTCTTC

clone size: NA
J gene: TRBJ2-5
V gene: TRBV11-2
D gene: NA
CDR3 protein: CASSRLLETQYF
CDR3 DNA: TGTGCCAGCAGCAGACTGCTGGAGACCCAGTACTTC

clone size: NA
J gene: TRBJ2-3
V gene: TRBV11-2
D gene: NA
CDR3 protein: CASGVVVQDTQYF
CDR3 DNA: TGTGCCAGCGGGGTAGTGGTGCAAGATACGCAGTATTTT

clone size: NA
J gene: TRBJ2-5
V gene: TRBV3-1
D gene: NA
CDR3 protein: CASSQAAASETQYF
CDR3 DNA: TGTGCCAGCAGCCAAGCCGCGGCGTCGGAGACCCAGTACTTC

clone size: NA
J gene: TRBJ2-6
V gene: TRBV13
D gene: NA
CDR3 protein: CASSPNSGANVLTF
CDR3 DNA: TGTGCCAGCAGCCCTAACTCTGGGGCCAACGTCCTGACTTTC

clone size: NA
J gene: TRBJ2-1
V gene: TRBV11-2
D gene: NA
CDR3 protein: CASSLAHRAEGVGEQFF
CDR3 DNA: TGTGCCAGCAGCTTAGCCCACAGGGCGGAGGGGGTCGGTGAGCAGTTCTTC

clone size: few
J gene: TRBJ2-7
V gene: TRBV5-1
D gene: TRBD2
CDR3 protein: CASSIHSGRVPEQYF
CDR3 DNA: TGCGCCAGCAGCATCCATAGCGGGAGAGTTCCCGAGCAGTACTTC

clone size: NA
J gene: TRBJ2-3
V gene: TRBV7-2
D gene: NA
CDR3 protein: CASSLRREETDTQYF
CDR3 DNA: TGTGCCAGCAGCTTGAGGCGGGAAGAAACAGATACGCAGTATTTT

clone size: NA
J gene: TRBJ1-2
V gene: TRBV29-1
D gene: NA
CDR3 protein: CSVVTRVAENTF
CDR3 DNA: TGCAGCGTGGTTACCCGGGTGGCAGAAAACACCTTC

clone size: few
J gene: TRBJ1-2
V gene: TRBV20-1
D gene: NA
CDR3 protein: CSAAQGNYGYTF
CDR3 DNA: TGCAGTGCGGCGCAGGGGAACTATGGCTACACCTTC

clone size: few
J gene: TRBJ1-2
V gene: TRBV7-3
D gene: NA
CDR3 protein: CASSSDGYGYTF
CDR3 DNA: TGTGCCAGCAGCTCGGACGGCTATGGCTACACCTTC

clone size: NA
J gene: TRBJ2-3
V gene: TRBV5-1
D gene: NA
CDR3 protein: CASSRGYTDTQYF
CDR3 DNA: TGCGCCAGCAGCCGGGGTTACACAGATACGCAGTATTTT

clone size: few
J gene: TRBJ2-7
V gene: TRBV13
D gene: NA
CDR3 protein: CASSRRGLAAYEQYF
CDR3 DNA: TGTGCCAGCAGCCGCCGGGGGCTAGCAGCCTACGAGCAGTACTTC

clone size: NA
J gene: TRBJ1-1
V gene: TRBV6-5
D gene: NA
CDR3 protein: CASYRSTEAFF
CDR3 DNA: TGTGCCAGCTACCGGAGCACTGAAGCTTTCTTT

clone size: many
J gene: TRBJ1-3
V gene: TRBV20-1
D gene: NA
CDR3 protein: CSARGGTSGNTIYF
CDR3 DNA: TGCAGTGCTAGAGGAGGGACCTCTGGAAACACCATATATTTT

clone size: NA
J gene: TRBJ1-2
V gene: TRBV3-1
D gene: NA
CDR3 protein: CASSQQGANYGYTF
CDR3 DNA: TGTGCCAGCAGCCAACAGGGAGCTAACTATGGCTACACCTTC

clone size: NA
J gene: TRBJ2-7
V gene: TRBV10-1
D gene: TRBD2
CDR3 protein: CASSRGGRSNYEQYF
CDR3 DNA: TGCGCCAGCAGTAGAGGCGGGAGATCCAACTACGAGCAGTACTTC

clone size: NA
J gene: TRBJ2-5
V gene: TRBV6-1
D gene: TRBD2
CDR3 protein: CASSAQLGLAGGKETQYF
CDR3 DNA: TGTGCCAGCAGCGCCCAATTGGGACTAGCGGGAGGAAAAGAGACCCAGTACTTC

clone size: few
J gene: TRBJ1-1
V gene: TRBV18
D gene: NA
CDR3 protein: CASLTESNTEAFF
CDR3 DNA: TGTGCCAGCTTAACAGAGTCGAACACTGAAGCTTTCTTT

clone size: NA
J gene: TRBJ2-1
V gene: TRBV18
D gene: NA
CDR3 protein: CASSPRTGFSYNEQFF
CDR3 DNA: TGTGCCAGCTCACCACGAACCGGGTTCTCCTACAATGAGCAGTTCTTC

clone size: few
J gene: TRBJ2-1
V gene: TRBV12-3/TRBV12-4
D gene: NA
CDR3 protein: CASRMGAGLSEQFF
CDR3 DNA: TGTGCCAGCAGGATGGGGGCAGGGTTAAGTGAGCAGTTCTTC

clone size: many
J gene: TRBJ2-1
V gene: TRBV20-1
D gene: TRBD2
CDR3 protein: CSARAGTRVEQFF
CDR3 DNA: TGCAGTGCTAGGGCCGGGACTAGGGTTGAGCAGTTCTTC

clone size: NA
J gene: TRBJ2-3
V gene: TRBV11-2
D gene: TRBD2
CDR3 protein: CASSLEVAGGDTDTQYF
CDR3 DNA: TGTGCCAGCAGCTTAGAAGTAGCGGGAGGCGACACAGATACGCAGTATTTT

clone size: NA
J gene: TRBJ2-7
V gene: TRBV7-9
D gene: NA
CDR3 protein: CASSLGVPEQYF
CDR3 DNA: TGTGCCAGCAGCTTAGGCGTACCCGAGCAGTACTTC

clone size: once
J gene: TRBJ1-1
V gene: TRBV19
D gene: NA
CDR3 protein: CASSITQGGEAFF
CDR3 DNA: TGTGCCAGTAGTATAACCCAGGGCGGTGAAGCTTTCTTT

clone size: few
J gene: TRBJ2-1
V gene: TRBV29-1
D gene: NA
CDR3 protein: CSVEDRKGRIEQFF
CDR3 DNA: TGCAGCGTTGAAGATCGGAAAGGGAGAATTGAGCAGTTCTTC

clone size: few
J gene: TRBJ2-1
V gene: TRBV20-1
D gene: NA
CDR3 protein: CSAATGFIPYNEQFF
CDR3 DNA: TGCAGTGCTGCTACAGGCTTCATACCCTACAATGAGCAGTTCTTC

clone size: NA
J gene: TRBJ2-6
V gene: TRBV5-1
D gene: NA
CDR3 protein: CASSLFLATGANVLTF
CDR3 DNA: TGCGCCAGCAGCTTGTTCTTGGCTACTGGGGCCAACGTCCTGACTTTC

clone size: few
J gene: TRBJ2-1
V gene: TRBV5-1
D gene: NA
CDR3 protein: CASSLGAYEQFF
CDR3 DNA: TGCGCCAGCAGCTTAGGAGCCTATGAGCAGTTCTTC